A selection of T cell receptor beta chains follows, all from one sample in a study of blood T cell repertoires in COVID-19. Using immunoSEQ multiplex PCR, the repertoire was profiled, and TCRdb retains in-frame clones only, with some absent. In the table there are some 330,000 clones, around 87% of which are singletons. Specimen: PBMCs or T cells enriched from blood (not recorded which). Receptor source: a man aged 35 to 55 in a cohort exposed to, infected with or recovered from COVID-19 (not recorded which). CDR3s include the opening cysteine and the closing phenylalanine or tryptophan. D genes are given only for firm matches. Clone size is given for some rows only: seen once, a few or many times, or a class if the clone is expanded.

>TRBJ1-5|14|TRBV6-5|TRBD1|once
TGTGCCAGCAGTCGGGACAGGTCTGAACAGCCCCAGCATTTT
CASSRDRSEQPQHF
>TRBJ1-6|14|TRBV27|TRBD1|NA
TGTGCCAGCAGCAGACAGGGGGCGAATTCACCCCTCCACTTT
CASSRQGANSPLHF
>TRBJ2-7|14|TRBV5-1|TRBD1|NA
TGCGCCAGCAGGGTGACAGGGGGTTCATACGAGCAGTACTTC
CASRVTGGSYEQYF
>TRBJ2-1|15|TRBV3-1/TRBV3-2|NA|NA
TGTGCCAGCAGCCAAGTTCTCCGGAGAAACAATGAGCAGTTCTTC
CASSQVLRRNNEQFF
>TRBJ1-2|16|TRBV7-6|NA|NA
TGTGCCAGCAGCGACCTCCGGGACACCTTTAACTATGGCTACACCTTC
CASSDLRDTFNYGYTF
>TRBJ1-2|12|TRBV29-1|TRBD1|NA
TGCAGCGTCAGGACAGGGAACTATGGCTACACCTTC
CSVRTGNYGYTF
>TRBJ2-7|16|TRBV18|TRBD2|NA
TGTGCCAGCTCACCCCCGGGACTAGCGGGAGTCGGGGAGCAGTACTTC
CASSPPGLAGVGEQYF
>TRBJ2-7|14|TRBV6-5|NA|NA
TGTGCCAGCAGTTACACTGACAGTTCTTGGGAGCAGTACTTC
CASSYTDSSWEQYF
>TRBJ1-3|13|TRBV3-1/TRBV3-2|NA|NA
TGTGCCAGCAGCCAAGGTGAGGGAAACACCATATATTTT
CASSQGEGNTIYF
>TRBJ1-5|16|TRBV6-1|TRBD1|NA
TGTGCCAGCAGTGAACCCAACAGGGGTAGCAATCAGCCCCAGCATTTT
CASSEPNRGSNQPQHF
>TRBJ2-7|14|TRBV7-2|NA|NA
TGTGCCAGCAGCCCTAGGGGGTTCTCCTACGAGCAGTACTTC
CASSPRGFSYEQYF
>TRBJ2-7|14|TRBV11-2|TRBD1|once
TGTGCCAGCAGCCAAGGGACAGGGAGGTACGAGCAGTACTTC
CASSQGTGRYEQYF
>TRBJ1-5|11|TRBV10-1|NA|NA
TGCGCCATCCCCGGCGGGGAGCCCCAGCATTTT
CAIPGGEPQHF
>TRBJ1-1|14|TRBV5-1|NA|NA
TGCGCCAGTTCATTTACAGGGATGAACACTGAAGCTTTCTTT
CASSFTGMNTEAFF
>TRBJ1-5|16|TRBV12-5|TRBD1|NA
TGTGCTAGTGGTTTGGTATTGCAGGGGGCCAATCAGCCCCAGCATTTT
CASGLVLQGANQPQHF
>TRBJ2-1|15|TRBV7-9|TRBD2|NA
TGTGCCAGCAGCCCTGGACTAGCGGGGAACAATGAGCAGTTCTTC
CASSPGLAGNNEQFF
>TRBJ2-1|17|TRBV19|NA|few
TGTGCCAGTAGTATAGTAAGTTTGCTAGGGGTTTACAATGAGCAGTTCTTC
CASSIVSLLGVYNEQFF
>TRBJ1-6|18|TRBV6-6|NA|NA
TGTGCCAGCAGTCTCGCTCTGGCGACAGGAGTAAATAATTCACCCCTCCACTTT
CASSLALATGVNNSPLHF
>TRBJ1-3|16|TRBV7-9|TRBD1|NA
TGTGCCAGCAGCTTAGCCGGGACAGCCTCTGGAAACACCATATATTTT
CASSLAGTASGNTIYF
>TRBJ2-3|12|TRBV6-5|NA|NA
TGTGCCAGCAGCGTGACAGCAGATACGCAGTATTTT
CASSVTADTQYF
>TRBJ1-2|16|TRBV18|NA|NA
TGTGCCAGCTCACCAGCAGGTGCAGGATATAACTATGGCTACACCTTC
CASSPAGAGYNYGYTF
>TRBJ2-1|14|TRBV18|NA|NA
TGTGCCAGCTCACGAAAGAGTCCCTACAATGAGCAGTTCTTC
CASSRKSPYNEQFF
>TRBJ1-6|12|TRBV15|NA|many
TGTGCCACCAGCAGAGATAGCTCACCCCTCCACTTT
CATSRDSSPLHF
>TRBJ2-5|15|TRBV24-1|NA|NA
TGTGCCACCAGTCCCGGACAGCTCTATCAAGAGACCCAGTACTTC
CATSPGQLYQETQYF
>TRBJ1-1|13|TRBV5-8|TRBD1|NA
TGTGCCAGCAGCTTGAGGGGGCGGTCTGAAGCTTTCTTT
CASSLRGRSEAFF
>TRBJ2-5|16|TRBV6-1|TRBD2|NA
TGTGCCAGCAGTGGACTAGCGGGAGGAGGGGGAGAGACCCAGTACTTC
CASSGLAGGGGETQYF
>TRBJ2-7|13|TRBV5-1|NA|NA
TGCGCCAGCAGTGATCAGGGAGGTTCCGAGCAGTACTTC
CASSDQGGSEQYF
>TRBJ2-2|16|TRBV19|NA|NA
TGTGCCAGTAGTATAATACAACGGAGAAACACCGGGGAGCTGTTTTTT
CASSIIQRRNTGELFF
>TRBJ2-2|16|TRBV7-9|TRBD1|NA
TGTGCCAGCAGCCAGGGGGTGACAGGAAACACCGGGGAGCTGTTTTTT
CASSQGVTGNTGELFF
>TRBJ2-7|14|TRBV7-3|NA|NA
TGTGCCAGCTCCAACGGGTTCCCCCCCTACGAGCAGTACTTC
CASSNGFPPYEQYF
>TRBJ2-1|14|TRBV20-1|TRBD2|NA
TGCAGTGCTAGTGAGGGCGGGAGTGTCAATGAGCAGTTCTTC
CSASEGGSVNEQFF
>TRBJ2-7|15|TRBV15|TRBD1|NA
TGTGCCACCAGCAGGGGACAGGGAAGGCGCTACGAGCAGTACTTC
CATSRGQGRRYEQYF
>TRBJ1-1|14|TRBV30|NA|NA
TGTGCCTGGAGTGTGGCGGGAGGTAGGACTGAAGCTTTCTTT
CAWSVAGGRTEAFF
>TRBJ1-1|16|TRBV6-5|NA|NA
TGTGCCAGCAGTTTCCGCAGGGGACCCTTGAACACTGAAGCTTTCTTT
CASSFRRGPLNTEAFF
>TRBJ1-6|14|TRBV7-9|NA|NA
TGTGCCAGCAGCTTAGACGGGGATAATTCACCCCTCCACTTT
CASSLDGDNSPLHF
>TRBJ1-4|17|TRBV19|TRBD1|NA
TGTGCCAGTATATCCTCTACAGGGGCGAAAACTAATGAAAAACTGTTTTTT
CASISSTGAKTNEKLFF
>TRBJ2-7|17|TRBV4-1|TRBD2|NA
TGCGCCAGCAGTCCAAGTTCCTCTAGCGGGACACCTTACGAGCAGTACTTC
CASSPSSSSGTPYEQYF
>TRBJ1-1|12|TRBV29-1|NA|NA
TGCAGCGTTTTTTCGGTCGACACTGAAGCTTTCTTT
CSVFSVDTEAFF
>TRBJ2-6|16|TRBV28|TRBD1|NA
TGTGCCAGCAGTGCCACAGGGGGCAGTGGGGCCAACGTCCTGACTTTC
CASSATGGSGANVLTF
>TRBJ2-3|14|TRBV11-3|NA|NA
TGTGCCAGCCCCGGAGGGCCCCGCACAGATACGCAGTATTTT
CASPGGPRTDTQYF
>TRBJ2-2|11|TRBV12-5|NA|NA
TGTGCTAGTGGTTACAACGGGGAGCTGTTTTTT
CASGYNGELFF
>TRBJ1-3|14|TRBV7-3|NA|NA
TGTGCCAGCAGCTTATACGGCTCTGGAAACACCATATATTTT
CASSLYGSGNTIYF
>TRBJ2-6|15|TRBV6-5|NA|NA
TGTGCCAGCCTTGGCCGGGGGTCTGGGGCCAACGTCCTGACTTTC
CASLGRGSGANVLTF
>TRBJ1-1|15|TRBV4-1|NA|NA
TGCGCCAGCAGCCAAGACCCGACAGGTGGCACTGAAGCTTTCTTT
CASSQDPTGGTEAFF
>TRBJ1-1|13|TRBV27|NA|NA
TGTGCCAGCAGCCCCTCAAGCGCCACTGAAGCTTTCTTT
CASSPSSATEAFF
>TRBJ2-1|14|TRBV9|NA|once
TGTGCCAGCAGCCGCGGGACAGAGTACAATGAGCAGTTCTTC
CASSRGTEYNEQFF
>TRBJ1-6|15|TRBV2|NA|NA
TGTGCCAGCAGGGGGTCAGGGCAGAGAAATTCACCCCTCCACTTT
CASRGSGQRNSPLHF
>TRBJ2-7|14|TRBV12-5|TRBD1|NA
TGTGCTAGTGGTTCCCGGGACAGACCCTACGAGCAGTACTTC
CASGSRDRPYEQYF
>TRBJ1-1|17|TRBV7-9|NA|few
TGTGCCAGCAGCCTACCGGACTCGGGCAAGGTCGGCTCTGAAGCTTTCTTT
CASSLPDSGKVGSEAFF
>TRBJ2-3|15|TRBV9|NA|NA
TGTGCCAGCAGCGTCACTAACGGGGGCACAGATACGCAGTATTTT
CASSVTNGGTDTQYF
>TRBJ1-1|15|TRBV11-2|NA|NA
TGTGCCAGCAGCTTAGTGGGGGCGTTGGACACTGAAGCTTTCTTT
CASSLVGALDTEAFF
>TRBJ2-2|14|TRBV7-9|NA|once
TGTGCCAGCAGCCAAATTTCGGTGACCGGGGAGCTGTTTTTT
CASSQISVTGELFF
>TRBJ2-7|15|TRBV6-5|TRBD2|NA
TGTGCCAGCAGGTCCGGGACTAGCGCGACCTACGAGCAGTACTTC
CASRSGTSATYEQYF